This TCR beta chain was sequenced during a study of shared clonotypes between healthy human individuals. As for the study in general: Ranging from 18 to 49 in age, donors were two women and three men.

Per the germline V gene, CDR1 is MDHEN and CDR2 is SYDVKM. J gave up 4 bases and V 2 bases, and 7 bases lay outside the gene matches. The CDR3 is 18 residues long. Study-wide findings and caveats: Non-shared clonotypes displayed generation probabilities falling below those of clonotypes present in all four donors. What naive subsets generally showed was a larger estimated richness than memory subsets showed.

This clone was recorded only once. Its antigen is unidentified. Authors' methods: With immunoSEQ giving junction-only sequences and no quality scores, filtering differed. TCRdb's table, derived via immunoSEQ multiplex PCR, lists solely in-frame clones and lacks some. That table gives V, J and clone size, and the DNA gave D and trimming. The data show hundreds of thousands of clones, with roughly 97% seen just once and 0.055% to 0.07% held by the top ten. This receptor was taken from a woman aged 30 to 39 in good health. The chain has TRBV28 and TRBJ2-2, with TRBD2 matching over 13 bases. Sequencing was carried out using naive CD4+ T cells sorted from blood. The subset denotes: CD45RA+ positively selected. This chain's CDR3 is CASSLPGLAGELTGELFF. The CDR3 bases are TGTGCCAGCAGTTTACCCGGACTAGCGGGAGAGCTCACCGGGGAGCTGTTTTTT.